The clone carrying this TCR beta chain was counted at least ten times. Patients aged 18 to 65 with hyperthyroidism were newly diagnosed, with duration under 2 months. The sample comes from a study of T cells in Graves' hyperthyroidism and ophthalmopathy. The source material, RNA transcripts, was used to amplify TCR beta CDR3 regions. When the TCR CDR3 underwent first-round RT-PCR, the HTBI primer set was used. TCRdb re-derived calls from the multiplex PCR reads in MiXCR, one entry per CDR3 protein. The sample shows a few hundred thousand distinct CDR3 sequences, roughly 13% of them seen only once. The CDR3 is 16 amino acids. V was pared by 5 bases and J by 4 bases, with 8 bases of the junction left unmatched. Germline values: CDR1 MNHNS, CDR2 SASEGT.

The sequencing input was blood. The sequence was obtained from a woman aged 30 to 39 with Graves' hyperthyroidism that later progressed to Graves' ophthalmopathy. The chain carries TRBV6-1 and TRBJ2-3, with TRBD2 matching over 11 bases. CDR3 amino acids: CASSYLLAGASDTQYF. The CDR3, as DNA: TGTGCCAGCAGTTATTTACTAGCGGGGGCGTCAGATACGCAGTATTTT.